The 32 T cell receptor beta chains below come from one sample, sequenced in a study of blood T cell repertoires in COVID-19 (dated by TCRdb to the early 2020s). Libraries were prepared through the immunoSEQ multiplex PCR assay. TCRdb carries this immuneACCESS record with in-frame sequences only. Its versions omit some clonotypes, under half of them owing to an unresolved V gene in the studies checked, with the rest unexplained. The sample has roughly 340,000 clones on record, around 90% of them singletons. The ten largest clones add up to 2.5% to 4% of the sample. The sample comprised peripheral blood. These receptor sequences come from a woman aged 18-30 years who had recovered from COVID-19.

The V gene is TRBV27, the J gene TRBJ2-1; D perhaps matches TRBD2 (6 bases). V gave up 2 bases and J gave up 10 bases, with 12 bases separating them. Germline loops: CDR1 MNHEY, CDR2 SMNVEV (reference sequence). The CDR3 spans 13 residues. For the CDR3, the DNA is TGTGCCAGCAGTTTAGGGTTTGCGGGGGAGCAGTTCTTC. Its protein is CASSLGFAGEQFF.

A few counts support this clone. This chain connects TRBV3-1 (or the pseudogene TRBV3-2) to TRBJ1-2; TRBD1 is a possible D gene (6 bases). Germline V gene data show CDR1 as LGHDT and CDR2 as YNNKEL (reference sequence). The CDR3 contains 13 residues. The V and J ends lost 3 bases and 3 bases respectively, with 8 bases between them. The CDR3 region has the DNA TGTGCCAGCAGCCAGGGGGCCCACTATGGCTACACCTTC. It is translated as CASSQGAHYGYTF.

The chain is built from TRBV3-1 (or the pseudogene TRBV3-2) and TRBJ2-1, with D unclear. The CDR3 sequence is 13 residues long. Trimming took 0 bases from V and 9 from J, leaving 9 bases between them. Germline V gene sequence: CDR1 LGHDT, CDR2 YNNKEL (reference sequence). DNA for the CDR3: TGTGCCAGCAGCCAAGATTTTCGAGGTGAGCAGTTCTTC. Amino acids: CASSQDFRGEQFF.

The rearrangement joins TRBV7-2 to TRBJ2-1; possible D gene TRBD1, 7 bases. The V gene's germline CDR1 is SGHTA and CDR2 FQGNSA. V was trimmed by 11 bases and J by 3 bases, leaving 11 bases between them. The CDR3 sequence is 12 residues long. CDR3: CAGGTDYNEQFF. The CDR3 nucleotides are TGTGCCGGCGGGACAGACTACAATGAGCAGTTCTTC.

With regard to this clone: This sample includes further DNA sequences coding for the same CDR3. This chain links TRBV4-3 with TRBJ1-2; D is perhaps TRBD1 (6 bases). Germline V lookup: CDR1 LGHNA, CDR2 YSLEER. V was shortened by 0 bases and J by 4 bases, with 6 bases between the two germline ends. This CDR3 is 13 amino acids long. The CDR3 DNA reads TGCGCCAGCAGCCAAGAGACAGGCTATGGCTACACCTTC. The encoded protein is CASSQETGYGYTF.

CDR3 bases: TGTGCCAGCCAGTCCCCCACAGGGAGCTACGAGCAGTACGTC. Its protein product is CASQSPTGSYEQYV. This sequence joins TRBV28 and TRBJ2-7, with TRBD1 as a possible D gene (6 bases). This CDR3 comprises 14 residues. Trimming pared 8 bases from V and 3 bases from J, leaving 17 bases between. Germline V gene lookup returns CDR1 MDHEN and CDR2 SYDVKM.

This sequence joins TRBV6-2 or TRBV6-3 and TRBJ2-7, with 9 bases matching TRBD2. Germline CDR1 is MNHEY and CDR2 is SVGEGT. CDR3 length equals 17 residues. V shed 2 bases, J shed 9 bases, and the junction held 17 bases outside the gene matches. CDR3 nucleotides: TGTGCCAGCAGTTACCGCCTAGCGGGAATGGAAGTTGTCGGGCAGTACGTC. The encoded protein is CASSYRLAGMEVVGQYV.

The chain recombines TRBV6-6 with TRBJ1-1; 9 bases map to TRBD1. Per germline, CDR1 MNHNY and CDR2 SVGAGI (reference sequence). This CDR3 has 15 residues. Trimming removed 6 bases from V and 5 bases from J; junction bases left unmatched: 10. The CDR3 spells CASSFGQGLGTEAFF. The CDR3 nucleotides are TGTGCCAGCAGCTTTGGACAGGGGCTAGGGACTGAAGCTTTCTTT.

The chain employs TRBV5-1 and TRBJ2-1; the match to TRBD2 covers 10 bases. V lost 3 bases and J lost 5; bases outside the gene matches: 8. CDR3 size: 16 residues. Germline V CDR1 and CDR2: SGHRS, YFSETQ. The CDR3 region has the DNA TGCGCCAGCAGCTCACATTTAGCGGGAGGAAACAATGAGCAGTTCTTC. This gives the protein CASSSHLAGGNNEQFF.

This clone has just one count. The V call is TRBV21-1, the J call TRBJ1-2. TRBV21-1 is reported as a pseudogene. The CDR3 covers 14 residues. CDR3 sequence reads: CASSRNPEPYGYTF. The CDR3 DNA reads TGTGCCAGCAGCAGAAACCCTGAGCCCTATGGCTACACCTTC.

The V gene is TRBV7-9, the J gene TRBJ1-1; D is uncertain. With 9 bases removed from V and 1 base from J, the gap between germline ends came to 15 bases. The V gene's germline CDR1 is SEHNR and CDR2 FQNEAQ (reference sequence). This CDR3 has 14 residues. The CDR3 DNA is TGTGCCAGTATGAGAGGTCACCAGAACACTGAAGCTTTCTTT. Translation gives CASMRGHQNTEAFF.

The rearrangement joins TRBV18 to TRBJ2-3; 7 bases match TRBD2. The CDR3 is 17 residues long. The V and J ends lost 0 bases and 0 bases, in that order; junction bases with no gene match: 6. The germline CDR1 and CDR2 sequences are KGHSH and LQKENI. The CDR3 loop reads CASSPPVAGSSTDTQYF. CDR3 nucleotides: TGTGCCAGCTCACCACCGGTAGCGGGTTCTAGCACAGATACGCAGTATTTT.

The J gene is TRBJ1-2, the V gene TRBV21-1. TRBV21-1 is assigned pseudogene status. This CDR3 region has 13 residues. CDR3 sequence: CASSKVAEYGYTF. The CDR3 DNA sequence: TGTGCCAGCAGCAAAGTTGCGGAATATGGCTACACCTTC.

The chain joins TRBV6-6 to TRBJ2-2; 8 bases are shared with TRBD1. V lost 7 bases, J lost 4 bases, and 5 bases stayed unmatched. This CDR3 region has 14 residues. Germline V lookup: CDR1 MNHNY, CDR2 SVGAGI (reference sequence). The CDR3 DNA reads as TGTGCCAGCACCAGAGACAGGGGCACCGGGGAGCTGTTTTTT. Its protein is CASTRDRGTGELFF.

The J gene is TRBJ1-5, the V gene TRBV5-4, with D tentatively TRBD1 (5 bases). Germline V gene lookup returns CDR1 SGHNT and CDR2 YYREEE (reference sequence). CDR3 length equals 14 residues. The V gene lost 4 bases and the J gene lost 4 bases, with 12 bases spanning the gap. CDR3 region: CASSPRPGNQPQHF. The CDR3 coding sequence is TGTGCCAGCAGCCCTCGACCAGGGAATCAGCCCCAGCATTTT.

V and J are TRBV27 and TRBJ2-3, with a possible D match to TRBD2 (5 bases). The V end was cut by 2 bases, the J end by 2 bases, with 11 bases between. The CDR3 is made up of 15 amino acids. CDR1 MNHEY and CDR2 SMNVEV come from the germline V gene (reference sequence). CDR3 protein: CASSLAYGNTDTQYF. The CDR3 DNA reads TGTGCCAGCAGTTTAGCATACGGGAACACAGATACGCAGTATTTT.

The gene calls are TRBV19 and TRBJ2-3; 7 positions agree with TRBD1. After removal of 9 bases from V and 0 bases from J, the junction contained 6 bases not matched to a gene. Germline-derived CDR1 and CDR2 are LNHDA and SQIVND (reference sequence). This CDR3 is built from 14 residues. The CDR3 DNA follows: TGTGCCAGCAGGCCGGGACAGAGCACAGATACGCAGTATTTT. Amino acid sequence: CASRPGQSTDTQYF.

The chain has TRBV18 and TRBJ1-3; D might be TRBD1 (6 bases). In germline, CDR1 is KGHSH, CDR2 LQKENI. The CDR3 contains 17 residues. V lost 4 bases, J lost 0 bases, and 16 bases lay in between. DNA of the CDR3: TGTGCCAGCTCACACGTCACAGGGACTAACTCTGGAAACACCATATATTTT. This gives the protein CASSHVTGTNSGNTIYF.

This chain uses TRBV11-2 with TRBJ2-1; D gene ambiguous. This CDR3 spans 17 amino acids. Trimming took 0 bases from V and 2 from J, leaving 14 bases between them. Germline V lookup: CDR1 SGHAT, CDR2 FQNNGV. CDR3 sequence (DNA): TGTGCCAGCAGCTTAGATTTCGGTCGGGTAGCCTACAATGAGCAGTTCTTC. Translated: CASSLDFGRVAYNEQFF.

V is TRBV5-5 and J is TRBJ2-4, with TRBD2 matching over 10 bases. CDR3 length equals 18 residues. Per germline, CDR1 SGHKS and CDR2 YYEKEE (reference sequence). The ends lost 5 bases at V and 0 bases at J; junction bases unmatched: 11. In DNA form, the CDR3 reads TGTGCCAGCAGTTTGACTAGCGGGTCAATCCTAGCCAAAAACATTCAGTACTTC. Protein product: CASSLTSGSILAKNIQYF.

This clone has a single count. The genes are TRBV6-5 and TRBJ1-1, with a tentative D call TRBD1 (6 bases). This CDR3 spans 13 amino acids. Per the germline V gene, CDR1 is MNHEY and CDR2 is SVGAGI. The V end lost 6 bases, the J end lost 3 bases, and 11 bases lay between the germline ends. CDR3: CASRGRGYTEAFF. Here the CDR3 DNA reads TGTGCCAGCAGGGGGAGGGGGTACACTGAAGCTTTCTTT.

This chain uses TRBV18 with TRBJ2-2; D remains ambiguous. This CDR3 comprises 12 residues. Deletions cut 4 bases from V and 6 bases from J, with 6 bases between. Germline loops: CDR1 KGHSH, CDR2 LQKENI. DNA for the CDR3: TGTGCCAGCTCACATCAGTCCGGGGAGCTGTTTTTT. Its translation: CASSHQSGELFF.

The V call is TRBV9, the J call TRBJ2-2, with 8 nucleotides matching TRBD1. Looked up from germline, CDR1 is SGDLS and CDR2 is YYNGEE. Trimming at V came to 0 bases and at J to 5 bases, leaving 6 bases not matched to a gene. The CDR3 runs 16 residues. CDR3 DNA sequence: TGTGCCAGCAGCGTAGATCCTCACAGGGGGACCGGGGAGCTGTTTTTT. Translated, it gives CASSVDPHRGTGELFF.

CDR3 bases: TGTGCCAGCAGTGAAAGATCCGTAGTACTAGCGGGAGTTTCCTACAATGAGCAGTTCTTC. This gives the protein CASSERSVVLAGVSYNEQFF. The V gene is TRBV6-1, the J gene TRBJ2-1; 11 bases are a match to TRBD2. From germline, CDR1 is MNHNS and CDR2 SASEGT. This CDR3 is 20 amino acids long. Trimming removed 2 bases from V and 1 base from J; junction bases left unmatched: 13.

The chain employs TRBV30 and TRBJ1-5; D uncertain. The CDR3 spans 14 residues. Trimming shortened V by 3 bases and J by 3 bases, and 12 bases separated the two germline ends. Germline CDR1 is GTSNPN and CDR2 is SVGIG (reference sequence). The CDR3 DNA reads as TGTGCCTGGAGCCAAAACCGCGACAATCAGCCCCAGCATTTT. It codes for CAWSQNRDNQPQHF.

The chain has TRBV11-3 and TRBJ2-5; TRBD2 aligns across 7 bases. The CDR3 sequence is 17 residues long. Germline-derived CDR1 and CDR2 are SGHNT and YENEEA. Losses at the gene ends were 6 bases for V and 2 bases for J; bases not matched to a gene: 15. The CDR3 loop is CASSHGLGILGQETQYF. CDR3 bases: TGTGCCAGCAGTCACGGACTAGGTATATTGGGGCAAGAGACCCAGTACTTC.

The chain couples TRBV10-3 to TRBJ2-4, with 7 bases identical to TRBD1. Germline V gene lookup returns CDR1 ENHRY and CDR2 SYGVKD. The CDR3 has 17 residues. V gave up 6 bases and J gave up 1 base; unmatched junction bases: 12. The CDR3 region is CAISNATGPLAKNIQYF. Written as DNA, the CDR3 is TGTGCCATCAGCAACGCGACAGGGCCCCTGGCCAAAAACATTCAGTACTTC.

J is TRBJ2-3 and V is TRBV27, with 7 bases that match TRBD1. This CDR3 comprises 17 residues. The J segment lost 0 bases and the V segment lost 1 base, leaving 7 bases of the junction unmatched. Germline CDR1 MNHEY, CDR2 SMNVEV (reference sequence). This CDR3 is CASSLWGTVSSTDTQYF. DNA for the CDR3: TGTGCCAGCAGTTTATGGGGGACAGTCTCTAGCACAGATACGCAGTATTTT.

This chain uses TRBV6-9 with TRBJ2-1; D might be TRBD1 (6 bases). CDR3 length: 14 residues. V dropped 2 bases and J dropped 3 bases, with 8 bases sitting between them. In germline, CDR1 is MNHGY, CDR2 SVAAGI. The CDR3 reads CASSYGGLYNEQFF. CDR3 bases: TGTGCCAGCAGTTATGGGGGCCTCTACAATGAGCAGTTCTTC.

The V and J genes are TRBV7-9 and TRBJ2-1, with 8 bases that match TRBD2. J lost 2 bases, V lost 2 bases, and 2 bases had no gene match. This CDR3 region has 15 residues. CDR1 is SEHNR and CDR2 is FQNEAQ in the germline V gene (reference sequence). The CDR3 loop reads CASSLIAGTYNEQFF. The CDR3 coding sequence is TGTGCCAGCAGCTTAATAGCGGGAACCTACAATGAGCAGTTCTTC.

The chain has TRBV10-3 and TRBJ1-1; D is perhaps TRBD1 (5 bases). Germline assignment: CDR1 ENHRY and CDR2 SYGVKD. V lost 1 base to trimming and J lost 5 bases, with 11 bases between them. The CDR3 has 14 amino acids. The DNA for the CDR3 is TGTGCCATCAGTGAGTATTCGGGGGGGACTGAAGCTTTCTTT. It specifies CAISEYSGGTEAFF.

The chain combines TRBV2 with TRBJ1-4; D is perhaps TRBD1 (5 bases). V lost 6 bases to trimming and J lost 8 bases, with 16 bases between them. The CDR3 is made up of 14 amino acids. Germline V CDR1 and CDR2: SNHLY, FYNNEI. The CDR3 sequence is CASRGTRVEEKLFF. In nucleotides, the CDR3 is TGTGCCAGCAGGGGAACCAGGGTGGAAGAAAAACTGTTTTTT.